These 24 T cell receptor beta chains originate from one sample sequenced in a study of blood T cell repertoires in COVID-19 (dated by TCRdb to 2020 to 2022). The library was generated by the immunoSEQ multiplex PCR assay. Here the immuneACCESS table is served through TCRdb, limited to in-frame sequences with V and J called. Missing clones are a known gap in these copies; in checked studies unresolved V genes cover under half, and the rest lacks a known reason. For this sample the table gives 250,000 to 300,000 clones, of which approximately 83% were detected only once. In total, the top ten clones hold about 11% of the sample. Input material: peripheral blood. Receptors originate from a woman in her 70s with acute or convalescent COVID-19.

The genes are TRBV27 and TRBJ1-5; the D is unclear. CDR1 MNHEY and CDR2 SMNVEV come from the germline V gene (reference sequence). The CDR3 covers 11 residues. The V gene lost 7 bases and the J gene lost 8 bases, with 9 bases spanning the gap. The CDR3 DNA reads as TGTGCCAGCAAAACTACCGAGCCCCAGCATTTT. This codes for CASKTTEPQHF.

This clone was observed once. The V gene is TRBV5-4, the J gene TRBJ2-3; D perhaps matches TRBD1 (6 bases). The germline V and J ends were trimmed by 3 bases and 3 bases, with 23 bases remaining between them. This CDR3 spans 18 amino acids. Per germline, CDR1 SGHNT and CDR2 YYREEE (reference sequence). Written as DNA, the CDR3 is TGTGCCAGCAGCTCCTTAAAGGGATCTGGGGGCGTGACAGATACGCAGTATTTT. The encoded protein is CASSSLKGSGGVTDTQYF.

This sequence joins TRBV30 and TRBJ2-7; D call uncertain. The CDR3 totals 13 residues. Germline CDR1 GTSNPN, CDR2 SVGIG (reference sequence). The germline V and J ends were trimmed by 2 bases and 2 bases, with 10 bases remaining between them. The CDR3, as DNA: TGTGCCTGGAGTAACTACTTTACCTACGAGCAGTACTTC. Translated, it gives CAWSNYFTYEQYF. The entire variable domain, with the rest obtained from reference TRBV30 and TRBJ2-7, is as follows: SQTIHQWPATLVQPVGSPLSLECTVEGTSNPNLYWYRQAAGRGLQLLFYSVGIGQISSEVPQNLSASRPQDRQFILSSKKLLLSDSGFYLCAWSNYFTYEQYFGPGTRLTVT.

This chain connects TRBV2 to TRBJ1-4, with D uncertain. The CDR3 is made up of 12 amino acids. V gave up 6 bases and J gave up 3 bases, with 5 bases separating them. The germline CDR1 and CDR2 sequences are SNHLY and FYNNEI. In nucleotides, the CDR3 is TGTGCCAGCAGGGAGTCTAATGAAAAACTGTTTTTT. Amino acid sequence: CASRESNEKLFF.

This clone was counted only a few times. The rearrangement joins TRBV10-3 to TRBJ2-2; 10 bases match TRBD2. The germline gives CDR1 ENHRY, CDR2 SYGVKD. V was clipped by 6 bases and J by 6 bases; unmatched bases: 10. The CDR3 covers 16 residues. CDR3 nucleotides: TGTGCCATCAGGACCGAGCGGGGGGGCCGTTCCGGGGAGCTGTTTTTT. Residues: CAIRTERGGRSGELFF.

The V and J genes are TRBV5-1 and TRBJ1-2; TRBD1 matches at 9 bases. The CDR3 is made up of 13 amino acids. J lost 7 bases, V lost 7 bases, and 8 bases had no gene match. Germline assignment: CDR1 SGHRS and CDR2 YFSETQ. This chain's CDR3 is CASETGTGIGYTF. As DNA, the CDR3 is TGCGCCAGCGAAACCGGGACAGGGATTGGCTACACCTTC.

V is TRBV19 and J is TRBJ2-3, with unresolved D. Trimming removed 3 bases at V and 2 bases at J, with 9 bases between. The CDR3 length is 14 residues. Germline CDR1 is LNHDA and CDR2 is SQIVND (reference sequence). In DNA form, the CDR3 reads TGTGCCAGTAGTATCATGGCGGACACAGATACGCAGTATTTT. Amino acid sequence: CASSIMADTDTQYF.

Note on this clone: Additional DNA sequences in this sample encode the identical CDR3. The rearrangement uses TRBV2 and TRBJ1-3; D gene unclear. Germline CDR1 SNHLY, CDR2 FYNNEI. The V end was cut by 6 bases, the J end by 0 bases, with 3 bases between. This CDR3 spans 12 amino acids. CDR3 residues: CASSVSGNTIYF. Here the CDR3 DNA reads TGTGCCAGCAGCGTCTCTGGAAACACCATATATTTT.

This chain links TRBV30 with TRBJ2-7; tentative D call: TRBD2 (7 bases). Germline assignment: CDR1 GTSNPN and CDR2 SVGIG (reference sequence). The germline V and J ends were trimmed by 5 bases and 3 bases, with 14 bases remaining between them. This CDR3 spans 13 amino acids. Written as DNA, the CDR3 is TGTGCCTGGGGGAGGGGGGGCGGCTACGAGCAGTACTTC. Protein product: CAWGRGGGYEQYF.

The chain recombines TRBV19 with TRBJ2-5; D is possibly TRBD2 (6 bases). CDR3 size: 15 residues. The germline gives CDR1 LNHDA, CDR2 SQIVND (reference sequence). Trimming stripped 6 bases from V and 5 bases from J, with 19 bases between. CDR3 coding DNA: TGTGCCAGTAGACCCCGGGGGTGGGGTGTGGAGACCCAGTACTTC. This encodes CASRPRGWGVETQYF.

This chain links TRBV6-6 with TRBJ1-1, with 7 positions matching TRBD1. The trim removed 5 bases at V and 4 bases at J, leaving 4 bases unmatched. The CDR3 is 13 residues long. CDR1 is MNHNY, CDR2 SVGAGI, per germline (reference sequence). This CDR3 reads CASSLPGGTEAFF. CDR3 nucleotides: TGTGCCAGCAGTCTACCAGGGGGCACTGAAGCTTTCTTT.

The gene calls are TRBV5-4 and TRBJ2-5; TRBD2 is a possible D gene (5 bases). This CDR3 contains 13 residues. The V end was cut by 4 bases, the J end by 4 bases, with 11 bases between. Germline loops: CDR1 SGHNT, CDR2 YYREEE (reference sequence). The CDR3 DNA sequence: TGTGCCAGCAGCCTAGCCGGACCAGAGACCCAGTACTTC. Its translation: CASSLAGPETQYF.

The V call is TRBV10-3, the J call TRBJ1-2, with TRBD1 matching over 8 bases. CDR3 size: 14 residues. CDR1 and CDR2 (germline): ENHRY, SYGVKD. With V trimmed by 4 bases and J by 8 bases, 9 bases remained unmatched. The chain's CDR3 is CAISAGQAVGGYTF. DNA of the CDR3: TGTGCCATCAGTGCGGGACAGGCAGTCGGGGGCTACACCTTC.

This clone has a single count. This chain connects TRBV7-2 to TRBJ1-1, with D possibly TRBD1 on 5 matching bases. In germline, CDR1 is SGHTA, CDR2 FQGNSA. This CDR3 is built from 15 residues. V gave up 2 bases and J gave up 4 bases, with 14 bases separating them. For the CDR3, the DNA is TGTGCCAGCAGCTTACTCATCATGGGGGGCACTGAAGCTTTCTTT. It specifies CASSLLIMGGTEAFF.

This chain joins TRBV10-3 and TRBJ1-3; D is perhaps TRBD1 (5 bases). The CDR3 is 13 amino acids. Looked up from germline, CDR1 is ENHRY and CDR2 is SYGVKD. V gave up 9 bases and J gave up 3 bases, with 12 bases separating them. The CDR3 spells CAIRGRDGNTIYF. As DNA, the CDR3 is TGTGCCATAAGGGGCAGGGATGGAAACACCATATATTTT.

The chain uses TRBV2 and TRBJ2-3; maybe TRBD2 (6 bases). This CDR3 is built from 13 residues. The V gene lost 5 bases and the J gene lost 2 bases, with 8 bases spanning the gap. Germline V gives CDR1 SNHLY, CDR2 FYNNEI. The CDR3, as DNA: TGTGCCAGCAGTATAGCGGACACAGATACGCAGTATTTT. This codes for CASSIADTDTQYF. Full variable domain (remainder filled in from reference TRBV2 and TRBJ2-3): EPEVTQTPSHQVTQMGQEVILRCVPISNHLYFYWYRQILGQKVEFLVSFYNNEISEKSEIFDDQFSVERPDGSNFTLKIRSTKLEDSAMYFCASSIADTDTQYFGPGTRLTVL.

The V call is TRBV2, the J call TRBJ1-1, with D perhaps matching TRBD1 (6 bases). Germline V gene lookup returns CDR1 SNHLY and CDR2 FYNNEI. Trimming cost V 2 bases and J 4 bases, with 11 bases left between them. There are 14 residues in the CDR3. The CDR3 DNA sequence: TGTGCCAGCAGTGAACCCGGGGGGGCCACTGAAGCTTTCTTT. This sequence encodes CASSEPGGATEAFF.

The chain employs TRBV29-1 and TRBJ1-2; weak D call: TRBD1 (6 bases). Per germline, CDR1 SQVTM and CDR2 ANQGSEA. V was trimmed by 8 bases and J by 7 bases, leaving 23 bases between them. This CDR3 comprises 14 residues. The CDR3 DNA is TGCAGCACCTACCGGGGAGGGGGTACGGCTGGCTACACCTTC. Amino acid sequence: CSTYRGGGTAGYTF.

This chain joins TRBV11-3 and TRBJ2-5, with TRBD1 matching over 7 bases. The CDR3 has 12 residues. V was clipped by 4 bases and J by 7 bases; unmatched bases: 3. Germline CDR1 SGHNT, CDR2 YENEEA. The CDR3 bases are TGTGCCAGCAGCTCGACAGGGTCGACCCAGTACTTC. Its protein product is CASSSTGSTQYF.

The rearrangement links TRBV20-1 to TRBJ2-5; TRBD1 aligns across 9 bases. With 3 bases clipped from V and 6 bases from J, the junction kept 20 bases outside the gene matches. This CDR3 contains 18 residues. The V gene's germline CDR1 is DFQATT and CDR2 SNEGSKA (reference sequence). The CDR3 loop reads CSASPITGGAANGKTQYF. In nucleotides, the CDR3 is TGCAGTGCTAGTCCCATTACAGGGGGCGCCGCCAACGGAAAGACCCAGTACTTC.

The chain recombines TRBV10-3 with TRBJ1-1; a possible D gene is TRBD1 (6 bases). The CDR3 covers 14 residues. The V gene lost 5 bases and the J gene lost 1 base, with 11 bases spanning the gap. Germline V gives CDR1 ENHRY, CDR2 SYGVKD. CDR3 sequence: CAISFDRRNTEAFF. In DNA, the CDR3 is TGTGCCATCAGTTTCGACAGGCGGAACACTGAAGCTTTCTTT.

The V gene is TRBV25-1, the J gene TRBJ1-6, with D maybe TRBD1 (5 bases). The germline gives CDR1 MGHDK, CDR2 SYGVNS. Trimming left V 6 bases short and J 14 bases short, with 20 bases between. The CDR3 has 14 residues. This CDR3 is CASSPPQAGATLHF. The CDR3 DNA reads as TGTGCCAGCAGCCCCCCTCAGGCTGGGGCCACCCTCCACTTT.

Only a few counts were recorded for this clone. V gene TRBV2 combines with J gene TRBJ1-4; D is unclear. The CDR3 extends over 16 amino acids. Germline V gene sequence: CDR1 SNHLY, CDR2 FYNNEI. V was trimmed by 4 bases and J by 0 bases, leaving 12 bases between them. CDR3 coding DNA: TGTGCCAGCAGTGCCTCGGGAGCGGCAACTAATGAAAAACTGTTTTTT. Translating it yields CASSASGAATNEKLFF.

The rearrangement uses TRBV7-9 and TRBJ2-1; 10 positions match TRBD2. V was clipped by 5 bases and J by 7 bases; unmatched bases: 8. From germline, CDR1 is SEHNR and CDR2 FQNEAQ (reference sequence). The CDR3 sequence is 15 residues long. In nucleotides, the CDR3 is TGTGCCAGCAGCCCATGGACTAGCGGCTTTAATGAGCAGTTCTTC. Protein: CASSPWTSGFNEQFF.